These 11 T cell receptor beta chains came from one sample sequenced in a study of blood T cells in healthy people across ages. A sample-barcoded 5' primer and a J-beta primer mix were used in a second PCR of about 7 to 12 cycles. TCRdb used MiXCR to reprocess the 5' RACE reads, holding one entry per CDR3 protein. This table holds some 1.4 million distinct CDR3 sequences, about 40% found once. Sequenced input: blood. The receptors come from a woman under 30 in good health.

This clonotype was observed a few times. The chain uses TRBV13 and TRBJ2-3; D is perhaps TRBD2 (5 bases). Germline V gene data show CDR1 as PRHDT and CDR2 as FYEKMQ (reference sequence). Trimming cost V 2 bases and J 2 bases, with 11 bases left between them. The CDR3 loop spans 15 amino acids. The CDR3 loop is CASSLPRALTDTQYF. Here the CDR3 DNA reads TGTGCCAGCAGCTTACCGCGGGCACTCACAGATACGCAGTATTTT.

V gene TRBV2 combines with J gene TRBJ1-5; D is ambiguous. The CDR3 covers 13 residues. Germline CDR1 SNHLY, CDR2 FYNNEI. Trimming cost V 0 bases and J 5 bases, with 5 bases left between them. CDR3 residues: CASSEAGHQPQHF. The CDR3 nucleotides read TGTGCCAGCAGTGAAGCAGGGCATCAGCCCCAGCATTTT.

This clonotype was detected a few times. The V gene is TRBV29-1, the J gene TRBJ1-1; D unresolved. Trimming stripped 4 bases from V and 4 bases from J, with 7 bases between. Germline CDR1 and CDR2: SQVTM and ANQGSEA. CDR3 length: 11 residues. CDR3 in amino acids: CSVALSTEAFF. CDR3 nucleotide sequence: TGCAGCGTTGCCCTGAGCACTGAAGCTTTCTTT.

The rearrangement joins TRBV12-5 to TRBJ1-2; D unclear. From germline, CDR1 is LGHNT and CDR2 FRNRAP. Trimming pared 5 bases from V and 3 bases from J, leaving 16 bases between. CDR3 length: 15 amino acids. Here the CDR3 reads CASGPGGVLDYGYTF. For the CDR3, the DNA is TGTGCTAGTGGTCCTGGTGGAGTTCTCGACTATGGCTACACCTTC.

The rearrangement links TRBV20-1 to TRBJ2-5; 11 nucleotides agree with TRBD1. The V gene's germline CDR1 is DFQATT and CDR2 SNEGSKA (reference sequence). The length of the CDR3 is 17 residues. V shed 1 base and J 3 bases; nucleotides not matched to a gene: 10. The CDR3 bases are TGCAGTGCTAGAGTTCGCCTCGGGACAGGGGGAAAAGAGACCCAGTACTTC. Amino acid sequence: CSARVRLGTGGKETQYF.

This rearrangement joins TRBV5-1 to TRBJ2-7, with 9 bases fitting TRBD2. The end of the DNA aligns better with TRBJ2-5, so the J call may be wrong. The CDR3 runs to 18 residues. Germline CDR1 SGHRS, CDR2 YFSETQ. The CDR3 reads CASSLGFGGLAGLETQYF. DNA of the CDR3: TGCGCCAGCAGCTTGGGTTTTGGAGGTCTAGCGGGATTGGAGACCCAGTACTTC.

This chain links TRBV4-1 with TRBJ2-6; 11 nucleotides agree with TRBD2. This CDR3 comprises 18 residues. Looked up from germline, CDR1 is MGHRA and CDR2 is YSYEKL. J lost 4 bases, V lost 2 bases, and 7 bases had no gene match. Here the CDR3 reads CASSQTSGRRSGANVLTF. Here the CDR3 DNA reads TGCGCCAGCAGCCAAACTAGCGGGAGACGTTCAGGGGCCAACGTCCTGACTTTC.

In this sample, this clonotype turned up a few times. V gene TRBV10-3 combines with J gene TRBJ2-7; 10 bases match TRBD2. Trimming at V came to 4 bases and at J to 2 bases, leaving 5 bases not matched to a gene. Germline lookup yields CDR1 ENHRY and CDR2 SYGVKD. This CDR3 is built from 15 residues. CDR3 loop: CAISVTSGSPYEQYF. In DNA, the CDR3 is TGTGCCATCAGTGTGACTAGCGGGTCCCCCTACGAGCAGTACTTC.

This clonotype has only a few counts. The CDR3 is CASSPPRRGLQNEQYF. As DNA, the CDR3 is TGTGCCAGCAGTCCCCCTCGCAGGGGACTCCAGAATGAGCAGTACTTC. The chain links TRBV6-6 to TRBJ2-7, with D possibly being TRBD1 or TRBD2 (6 bases each). The CDR3 is 16 residues long. Trimming pared 5 bases from V and 7 bases from J, leaving 24 bases between. In germline, CDR1 is MNHNY, CDR2 SVGAGI (reference sequence).

This clonotype was observed a handful of times. The CDR3: CASSERGLAGDNEQFF. The CDR3 nucleotides read TGTGCCAGCAGTGAGCGGGGACTAGCGGGAGACAATGAGCAGTTCTTC. This chain joins TRBV6-1 and TRBJ2-1, with 14 bases fitting TRBD2. The CDR3 is made up of 16 amino acids. The V gene end was trimmed by 3 bases and the J gene end by 5 bases; junction bases not matched to a gene: 3. Germline V gene sequence: CDR1 MNHNS, CDR2 SASEGT.

The V gene is TRBV19, the J gene TRBJ2-1, with a tentative D call TRBD2 (7 bases). This CDR3 region has 16 residues. The V gene lost 7 bases and the J gene lost 4 bases, with 20 bases spanning the gap. Germline-derived CDR1 and CDR2 are LNHDA and SQIVND (reference sequence). Here the CDR3 DNA reads TGTGCCAGTAAGCTAGGGGGGCTAGCGGTTTACAATGAGCAGTTCTTC. It is translated as CASKLGGLAVYNEQFF.